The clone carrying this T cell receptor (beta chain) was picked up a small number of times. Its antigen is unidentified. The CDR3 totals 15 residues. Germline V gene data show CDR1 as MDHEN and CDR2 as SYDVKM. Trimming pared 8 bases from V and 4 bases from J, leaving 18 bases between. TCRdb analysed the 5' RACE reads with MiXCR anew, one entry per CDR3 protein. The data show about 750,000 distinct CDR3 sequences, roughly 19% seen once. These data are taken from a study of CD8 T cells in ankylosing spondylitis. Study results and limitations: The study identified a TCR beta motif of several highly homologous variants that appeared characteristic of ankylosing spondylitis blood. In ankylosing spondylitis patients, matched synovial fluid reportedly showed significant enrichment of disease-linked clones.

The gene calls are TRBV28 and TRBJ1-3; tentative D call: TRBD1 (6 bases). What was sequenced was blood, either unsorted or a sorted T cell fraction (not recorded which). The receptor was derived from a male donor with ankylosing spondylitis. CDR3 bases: TGTGCCAGCGGCCCCACGGGGGGCATAGGAAACACCATATATTTT. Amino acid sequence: CASGPTGGIGNTIYF.